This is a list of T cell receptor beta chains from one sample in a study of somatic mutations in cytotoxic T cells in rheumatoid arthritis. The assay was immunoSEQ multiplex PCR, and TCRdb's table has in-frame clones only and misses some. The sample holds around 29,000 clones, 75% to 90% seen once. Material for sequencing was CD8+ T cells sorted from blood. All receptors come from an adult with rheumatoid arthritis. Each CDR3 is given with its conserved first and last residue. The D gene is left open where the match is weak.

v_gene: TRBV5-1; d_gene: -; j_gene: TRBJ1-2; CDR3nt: TGCGCCAGCAGCTTGGCGGGGGCGACAAACTATGGCTACACCTTC; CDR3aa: CASSLAGATNYGYTF
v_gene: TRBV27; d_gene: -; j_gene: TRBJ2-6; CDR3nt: TGTGCCAGCAGTCCAACAGGAGTTGGGGCCAACGTCCTGACTTTC; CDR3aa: CASSPTGVGANVLTF
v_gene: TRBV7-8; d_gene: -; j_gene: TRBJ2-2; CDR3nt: TGTGCCAGCAGCTTATTCCGGAACACCGGGGAGCTGTTTTTT; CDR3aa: CASSLFRNTGELFF
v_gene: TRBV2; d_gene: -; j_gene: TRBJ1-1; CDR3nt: TGTGCCAGCAGTGAAGCGCTTTTTGTTAGGGGCGCCGACACTGAAGCTTTCTTT; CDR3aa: CASSEALFVRGADTEAFF
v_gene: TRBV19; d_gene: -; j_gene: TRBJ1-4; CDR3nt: TGTGCCAGTAGGAATGTAGGGGGGCCTAATGAAAAACTGTTTTTT; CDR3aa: CASRNVGGPNEKLFF
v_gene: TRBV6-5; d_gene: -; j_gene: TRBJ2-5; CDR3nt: TGTGCCAGCAGTTACTCAAGAGCCCTAGGAGAGACCCAGTACTTC; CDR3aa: CASSYSRALGETQYF
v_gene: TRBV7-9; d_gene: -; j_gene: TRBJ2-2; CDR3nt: TGTGCCAGCAGCCGAGTTTCAGGGCCCACCGGGGAGCTGTTTTTT; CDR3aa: CASSRVSGPTGELFF